What follows describes a single T cell receptor beta chain. Its antigen remains unidentified. No much larger clone is present one base from it, and per-base qualities are unavailable. These data originate in a study of Ad26.COV2.S vaccination and SARS-CoV-2 variants (dated by TCRdb to the early 2020s). A note on the overall study: Vaccine-arm donors were drawn from COV1001, a multicentre, randomized, double-blind, placebo-controlled phase I-IIa trial of Ad26.COV2.S in healthy adults. Dosing of Ad26.COV2.S was intramuscular, at either 5x10^10 or 1x10^11 viral particles, delivered as one shot or as two shots spaced 56 days apart. Sequencing of the TCRbeta repertoire served to evaluate the specificity and breadth of SARS-CoV-2-reactive T cell receptors following Ad26.COV2.S vaccination. A total of 32 samples were included in the TCR-sequenced set, comprising around 19 Ad26.COV2.S vaccine recipients, 5 placebo recipients and 8 SARS-CoV-2 convalescent individuals. Trial participants were randomized into five groups of five: low-dose or high-dose Ad26.COV2.S given once or twice, or placebo on both occasions. Investigators did not know the trial group allocation while performing experiments and assessing outcomes. Overall results and qualifications from the work: Higher spike-specific TCR breadth was observed in Ad26.COV2.S recipients than in placebo recipients (P = 0.0014). According to the authors, total T cell responses may have been underestimated by the TCR breadth and depth analyses. Vaccine and placebo recipients had similar non-spike TCR breadth, a finding consistent with the vaccine containing only spike. The study was not powered to compare responses between vaccine doses or regimens. After vaccination, substantial breadth of spike-specific CD8+ and CD4+ T cell responses was reported.

The immunoSEQ Assay was used to sequence TCRbeta CDR3 regions. After extraction, genomic DNA underwent amplification by bias-controlled multiplex PCR, followed by high-throughput sequencing. Per the original workflow: To quantify the absolute abundance of each unique TCRbeta CDR3 region, sequences were collapsed and filtered. T cell fraction was estimated by normalization of TCRbeta template counts to usable DNA, with usable DNA being measured through amplification of reference genes present in all nucleated cells. Repertoire TCRs were annotated as SARS-CoV-2-specific by exact matching of V gene, CDR3 amino acid sequence and J gene to a known reactive TCR set. The reference SARS-CoV-2 TCR set was derived from MIRA and filtered for enrichment in COVID-19-positive ImmuneCODE repertoires, a step that removed public or cross-reactive TCRs. Using the MIRA antigens, annotated TCRs were further analysed by specific ORF or by position within an ORF. Breadth was defined as the number of annotated unique rearrangements divided by the total number of unique productive rearrangements, and depth was defined as the summed frequency of the annotated unique rearrangements. Two-sided Wilcoxon rank-sum tests were applied when comparing TCR breadth between groups. TCRdb retrieved this table from immuneACCESS and kept in-frame rearrangements only. Not all clones are present; in checked studies, unresolved V genes account for under half, and no reason is known for the remainder. The V and J calls and the clone size are those of that table, but D and trimming were determined from the DNA. The sample table lists about 680,000 clones, around 90% of them with a count of one. The ten largest make up about 1.5% of the sample.

Explained via the paper, the treatment or condition label denotes: some 20 received Ad26.COV2.S at low or high dose, single or two shots; roughly five received placebo; per-sample allocation not given. For vaccine and placebo recipients, the sequenced repertoires came from samples collected on day 63 after the first injection. In Cohort 1b, about 25 adults aged 18-55 years were enrolled at a single site in Boston, USA, between 29 July and 7 August 2020. Ad26.COV2.S was a replication-incompetent adenovirus type 26 vector that expressed a prefusion-stabilized SARS-CoV-2 spike protein derived from the original Wuhan strain. V is pared back by 4 bases and J by 1 base, with 14 bases lying between the germline termini. Reading from cysteine to phenylalanine, the CDR3 counts 15 amino acids. Just CDR3 DNA is preserved here, 45 bases in frame from base 1. CDR1 and CDR2 (SGHRS, YFSETQ) derive from the germline V gene.

The sequence links TRBV5-1 to TRBJ1-1; TRBD1 is perhaps the D gene, given 5 matching bases. This clonotype was sampled from a person aged 18 to 59 who received the Ad26.COV2.S COVID-19 vaccine or a placebo. Sequencing used peripheral blood, obtained in a trial of Ad26.COV2.S vaccine versus placebo. The base sequence is TGCGCCAGCAGCCCCGGCTGGACAACGAACACTGAAGCTTTCTTT. Its protein product is CASSPGWTTNTEAFF.